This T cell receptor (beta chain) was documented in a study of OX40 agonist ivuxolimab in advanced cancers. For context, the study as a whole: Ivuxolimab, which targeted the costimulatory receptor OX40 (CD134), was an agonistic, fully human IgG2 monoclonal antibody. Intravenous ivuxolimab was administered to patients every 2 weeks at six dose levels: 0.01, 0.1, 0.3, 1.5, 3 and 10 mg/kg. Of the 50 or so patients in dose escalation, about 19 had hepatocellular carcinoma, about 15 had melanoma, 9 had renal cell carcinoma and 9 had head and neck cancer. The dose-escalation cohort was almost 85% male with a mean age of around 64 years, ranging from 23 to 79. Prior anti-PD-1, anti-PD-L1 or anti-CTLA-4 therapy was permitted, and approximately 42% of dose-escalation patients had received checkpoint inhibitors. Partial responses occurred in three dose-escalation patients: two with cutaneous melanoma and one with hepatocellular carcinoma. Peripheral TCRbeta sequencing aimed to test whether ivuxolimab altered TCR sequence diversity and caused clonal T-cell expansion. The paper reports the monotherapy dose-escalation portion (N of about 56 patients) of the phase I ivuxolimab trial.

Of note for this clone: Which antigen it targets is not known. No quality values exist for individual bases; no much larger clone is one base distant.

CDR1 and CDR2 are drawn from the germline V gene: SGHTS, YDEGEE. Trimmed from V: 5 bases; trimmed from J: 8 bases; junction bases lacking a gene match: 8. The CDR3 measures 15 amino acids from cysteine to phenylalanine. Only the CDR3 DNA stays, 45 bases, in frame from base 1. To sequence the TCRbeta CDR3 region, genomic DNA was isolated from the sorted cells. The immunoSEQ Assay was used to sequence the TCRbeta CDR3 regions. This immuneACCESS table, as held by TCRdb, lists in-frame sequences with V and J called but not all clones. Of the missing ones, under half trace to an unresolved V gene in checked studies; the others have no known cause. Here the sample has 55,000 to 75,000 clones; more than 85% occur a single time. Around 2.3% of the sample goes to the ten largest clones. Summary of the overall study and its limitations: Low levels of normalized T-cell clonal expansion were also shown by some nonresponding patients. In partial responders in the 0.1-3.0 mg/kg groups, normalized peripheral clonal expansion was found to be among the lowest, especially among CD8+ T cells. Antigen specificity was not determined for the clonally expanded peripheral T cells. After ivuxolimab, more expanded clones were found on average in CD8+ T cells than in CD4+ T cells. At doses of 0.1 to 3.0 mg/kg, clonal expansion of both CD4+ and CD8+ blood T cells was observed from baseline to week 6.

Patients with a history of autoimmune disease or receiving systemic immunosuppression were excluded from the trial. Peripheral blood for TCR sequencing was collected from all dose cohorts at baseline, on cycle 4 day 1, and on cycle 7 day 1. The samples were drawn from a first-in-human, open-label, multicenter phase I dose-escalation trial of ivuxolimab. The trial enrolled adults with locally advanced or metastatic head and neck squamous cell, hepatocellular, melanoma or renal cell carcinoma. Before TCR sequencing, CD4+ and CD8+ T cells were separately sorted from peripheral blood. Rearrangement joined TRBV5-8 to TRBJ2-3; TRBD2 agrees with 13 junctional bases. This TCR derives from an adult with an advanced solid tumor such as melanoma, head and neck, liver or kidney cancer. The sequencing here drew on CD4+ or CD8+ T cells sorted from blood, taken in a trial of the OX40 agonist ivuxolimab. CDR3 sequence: CASSPRLAGGSTQYF. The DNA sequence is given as TGTGCCAGCAGTCCCAGACTAGCGGGGGGATCTACGCAGTATTTT.